This T cell receptor beta chain was captured by sequencing in a study of cytomegalovirus exposure and HLA in healthy donors. Whole-study context: Samples from HLA-typed donors yielded around 79 million unique TCRs in an early data release.

In the PCR, 60 Vbeta and 13 Jbeta primers were used. Libraries were prepared by immunoSEQ multiplex PCR; TCRdb keeps only in-frame clonotypes and omits some of them. The table has under 150,000 clones, roughly two thirds seen once. This clone was detected a few times. Antigen specificity is unknown. The V gene end was trimmed by 3 bases and the J gene end by 3 bases; junction bases not matched to a gene: 3. Per the germline V gene, CDR1 is PRHDT and CDR2 is FYEKMQ (reference sequence). CDR3 length: 14 amino acids. Study-wide results and limits: Per a prior analysis, the majority of TCR beta V segments were productive roughly 87% or roughly 30% of the time. Researchers reported that a few CMV-associated chains were confirmed in vitro as CMV antigen-specific.

The sample taken for sequencing was PBMCs. The chain has TRBV13 and TRBJ2-7; 9 nucleotides align to TRBD2. The origin of this receptor is a human donor in good health. CDR3 region: CASSFRTSDYEQYF. The CDR3 DNA follows: TGTGCCAGCAGCTTCAGGACTAGCGACTACGAGCAGTACTTC.